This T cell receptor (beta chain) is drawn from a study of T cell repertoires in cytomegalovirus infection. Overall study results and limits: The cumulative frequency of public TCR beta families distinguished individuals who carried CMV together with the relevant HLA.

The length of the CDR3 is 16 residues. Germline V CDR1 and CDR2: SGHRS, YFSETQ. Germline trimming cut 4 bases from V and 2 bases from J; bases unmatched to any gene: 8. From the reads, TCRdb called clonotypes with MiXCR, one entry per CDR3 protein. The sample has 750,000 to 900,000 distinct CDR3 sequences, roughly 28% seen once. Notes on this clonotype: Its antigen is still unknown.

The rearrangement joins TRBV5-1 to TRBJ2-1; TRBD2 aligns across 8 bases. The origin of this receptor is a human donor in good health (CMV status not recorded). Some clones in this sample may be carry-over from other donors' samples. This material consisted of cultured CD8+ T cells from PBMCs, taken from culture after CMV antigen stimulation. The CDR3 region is CASSGAGLGPYNEQFF. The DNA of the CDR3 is TGCGCCAGCAGCGGCGCGGGACTAGGTCCCTACAATGAGCAGTTCTTC.